This is a list of T cell receptor beta chains from one sample in a study of somatic mutations in cytotoxic T cells in rheumatoid arthritis. Clones were read by immunoSEQ multiplex PCR, and TCRdb kept only the in-frame ones, dropping some. The sample holds about 12,000 clones; 70% to 85% are singletons and the top ten take approximately 10%. Sequencing was carried out using CD8+ T cells sorted from blood. These receptor sequences come from a woman in her thirties or forties in good health. Both conserved end residues are part of each CDR3. A D gene is named only where the DNA matches it firmly. Rows give clone size only sometimes, using once, few, many, or a class for an expanded clone.

len	abundance	v_gene	j_gene	d_gene	CDR3aa	CDR3nt
16	.	TRBV4-1	TRBJ2-1	.	CASSHYSGSLYNEQFF	TGCGCCAGCAGCCACTATAGCGGTAGCCTCTACAATGAGCAGTTCTTC
16	.	TRBV28	TRBJ1-1	.	CASSFDGGSMNTEAFF	TGTGCCAGCAGCTTCGATGGAGGTTCTATGAACACTGAAGCTTTCTTT
14	.	TRBV7-6	TRBJ2-2	.	CASSRSSATGELFF	TGTGCCAGCAGCCGAAGTTCGGCGACCGGGGAGCTGTTTTTT
13	few	TRBV2	TRBJ1-2	TRBD1	CARQLQGAYGYTF	TGTGCCAGGCAGCTCCAGGGGGCGTATGGCTACACCTTC
14	.	TRBV6-5	TRBJ2-2	.	CASSWGGGTGELFF	TGTGCCAGCAGTTGGGGTGGCGGCACCGGGGAGCTGTTTTTT
14	.	TRBV25-1	TRBJ1-2	.	CASSDIGSNYGYTF	TGTGCCAGCAGTGATATCGGCAGTAACTATGGCTACACCTTC
13	.	TRBV7-9	TRBJ2-7	.	CASSPRAFDEQYF	TGTGCCAGCAGCCCGAGGGCCTTCGACGAGCAGTACTTC
15	few	TRBV27	TRBJ1-5	.	CASSFSVYSNQPQHF	TGTGCCAGCAGTTTTTCGGTCTATAGCAATCAGCCCCAGCATTTT
14	.	TRBV9	TRBJ2-7	TRBD2	CASSSGTSVYEQYF	TGTGCCAGCAGCTCCGGGACTAGCGTCTACGAGCAGTACTTC
15	.	TRBV28	TRBJ1-5	.	CASSDTGNSNQPQHF	TGTGCCAGCAGTGACACAGGCAATAGCAATCAGCCCCAGCATTTT
15	.	TRBV7-9	TRBJ1-2	.	CASSPPGAGIYGYTF	TGTGCCAGCAGCCCCCCGGGGGCAGGGATCTATGGCTACACCTTC
16	few	TRBV6-1	TRBJ1-2	TRBD1	CASSEGAGGGYYGYTF	TGTGCCAGCAGTGAGGGTGCAGGGGGCGGTTACTATGGCTACACCTTC
13	.	TRBV27	TRBJ2-1	.	CASSFGQYDEQFF	TGTGCCAGCAGTTTTGGCCAGTATGATGAGCAGTTCTTC
14	once	TRBV29-1	TRBJ1-1	.	CSVEGIQERPEAFF	TGCAGCGTTGAAGGGATCCAAGAGCGCCCTGAAGCTTTCTTT
15	.	TRBV5-1	TRBJ1-2	.	CASSSTPLANYGYTF	TGCGCCAGCAGCTCAACCCCCCTAGCTAACTATGGCTACACCTTC
13	.	TRBV13	TRBJ2-5	TRBD1	CASSWTGQETQYF	TGTGCCAGCAGCTGGACAGGCCAAGAGACCCAGTACTTC
13	.	TRBV19	TRBJ2-7	TRBD1	CASAPGTDYEQYF	TGTGCCAGTGCACCCGGGACAGACTACGAGCAGTACTTC
16	.	TRBV4-3	TRBJ2-7	.	CASSLTRQGLSNEQYF	TGCGCCAGCAGCCTCACCAGGCAGGGTCTCTCGAACGAGCAGTACTTC
16	.	TRBV6-5	TRBJ2-6	.	CASSYGWDSGANVLTF	TGTGCCAGCAGTTACGGATGGGACTCTGGGGCCAACGTCCTGACTTTC
15	.	TRBV9	TRBJ2-1	.	CASSVGGPSNNEQFF	TGTGCCAGCAGCGTAGGAGGTCCTTCCAACAATGAGCAGTTCTTC
14	.	TRBV7-8	TRBJ1-5	.	CASSRGSSNQPQHF	TGTGCCAGCAGTAGAGGAAGTAGCAATCAGCCCCAGCATTTT
17	.	TRBV11-2	TRBJ2-1	TRBD2	CASSLIHGRITYNEQFF	TGTGCCAGCAGCTTAATTCACGGGAGGATAACCTACAATGAGCAGTTCTTC
12	.	TRBV7-8	TRBJ2-5	.	CASSLKGETQYF	TGTGCCAGCAGCTTGAAGGGGGAGACCCAGTACTTC
16	.	TRBV7-6	TRBJ2-2	.	CASSARETTWSGELFF	TGTGCCAGCAGCGCCCGAGAGACCACCTGGTCCGGGGAGCTGTTTTTT